This passage covers 17 T cell receptor beta chains from one sample sequenced in a study of blood T cell repertoires in COVID-19. TCRdb's copy holds only in-frame clones and misses some; the assay was immunoSEQ multiplex PCR. The sample carries roughly 330,000 clones, 70% to 90% recorded once. The specimen sequenced was PBMCs or T cells enriched from blood (not recorded which). The receptors were gathered from a woman aged 30 to 39 who had recovered from COVID-19.

The rearrangement links TRBV12-3 or TRBV12-4 to TRBJ1-2; possible D gene TRBD1, 5 bases. The V end was cut by 4 bases, the J end by 4 bases, with 10 bases between. The CDR3 consists of 13 residues. This CDR3 reads CASSWTSGYGYTF. DNA for the CDR3: TGTGCCAGCAGTTGGACATCCGGCTATGGCTACACCTTC.

This chain joins TRBV29-1 and TRBJ2-5, with D possibly TRBD2 on 5 matching bases. CDR1 is SQVTM, CDR2 ANQGSEA, per germline. This CDR3 spans 12 amino acids. Trimming took off 2 bases at V and 5 bases at J, with 9 bases between the two ends. This CDR3 is CSVETRFETQYF. The CDR3 nucleotides are TGCAGCGTTGAAACTAGATTCGAGACCCAGTACTTC.

The chain carries TRBV19 and TRBJ1-4; 12 nucleotides align to TRBD1. Unmatched junction bases numbered 9, after V lost 9 bases and J lost 7 bases. The CDR3 is made up of 15 amino acids. Germline V gives CDR1 LNHDA, CDR2 SQIVND (reference sequence). CDR3 amino acids: CASAGQGARGEKLFF. Written as DNA, the CDR3 is TGTGCCAGCGCGGGACAGGGGGCGCGGGGTGAAAAACTGTTTTTT.

The rearrangement joins TRBV19 to TRBJ1-2; D perhaps matches TRBD1 (6 bases). Germline CDR1 reads LNHDA; CDR2 reads SQIVND (reference sequence). This CDR3 region has 12 residues. Between the trimmed V and J ends, which lost 9 bases and 2 bases, there was a span of 10 bases. CDR3 sequence: CASGQSNYGYTF. The CDR3 bases are TGTGCCAGCGGACAGTCGAACTATGGCTACACCTTC.

The rearrangement links TRBV7-6 to TRBJ1-1; 8 positions match TRBD1. The CDR3 totals 14 residues. Germline V gives CDR1 SGHVS, CDR2 FNYEAQ. J lost 4 bases, V lost 5 bases, and 6 bases had no gene match. CDR3 amino acids: CASSLGQGSTEAFF. Written as DNA, the CDR3 is TGTGCCAGCAGCCTAGGACAGGGTTCCACTGAAGCTTTCTTT.

This clone came up a few times. This chain connects TRBV4-2 to TRBJ2-1; TRBD2 aligns across 10 bases. The V and J ends lost 4 bases and 3 bases, in that order; junction bases with no gene match: 3. The CDR3 runs to 15 residues. Germline V gene lookup returns CDR1 LGHNA and CDR2 YNFKEQ. The CDR3 is CASSPSGGLYNEQFF. CDR3 DNA sequence: TGTGCCAGCAGCCCTAGCGGGGGACTCTACAATGAGCAGTTCTTC.

The J gene is TRBJ2-1, the V gene TRBV9, with 12 positions matching TRBD2. V gave up 4 bases and J gave up 5 bases; unmatched junction bases: 7. The CDR3 loop spans 16 amino acids. CDR1 and CDR2 (germline): SGDLS, YYNGEE. CDR3 region: CASSSRTSGVHNEQFF. DNA for the CDR3: TGTGCCAGCAGCTCCCGGACTAGCGGGGTCCACAATGAGCAGTTCTTC.

V and J are TRBV5-1 and TRBJ2-7; 7 positions agree with TRBD2. Germline CDR1 is SGHRS and CDR2 is YFSETQ. After removal of 0 bases from V and 2 bases from J, the junction contained 5 bases not matched to a gene. The length of the CDR3 is 15 residues. DNA for the CDR3: TGCGCCAGCAGCTTGGAAGCGGGGCATCCCTACGAGCAGTACTTC. This codes for CASSLEAGHPYEQYF.

This clone was seen just once. The chain links TRBV27 to TRBJ1-6; TRBD1 is a possible D gene (5 bases). This CDR3 spans 17 amino acids. Germline lookup yields CDR1 MNHEY and CDR2 SMNVEV (reference sequence). Trimming removed 5 bases from V and 9 bases from J, with 23 bases in between. The CDR3 region has the DNA TGTGCCAGCAGTACGACAACTTCAGGGTTTACGGGTTCACCCCTCCACTTT. It yields the protein CASSTTTSGFTGSPLHF.

V is TRBV7-3 and J is TRBJ2-6; D ambiguous. The CDR3 is made up of 17 amino acids. CDR1 is SGHTA, CDR2 FQGTGA, per germline. The V and J ends lost 2 bases and 0 bases respectively, with 11 bases between them. CDR3: CASSLSAGISGANVLTF. The CDR3 DNA is TGTGCCAGCAGCTTATCGGCAGGTATCTCTGGGGCCAACGTCCTGACTTTC. Looking up the rest from reference TRBV7-3 and TRBJ2-6 gives the full variable domain: GAGVSQTPSNKVTEKGKYVELRCDPISGHTALYWYRQSLGQGPEFLIYFQGTGAADDSGLPNDRFFAVRPEGSVSTLKIQRTERGDSAVYLCASSLSAGISGANVLTFGAGSRLTVL.

V gene TRBV30 combines with J gene TRBJ2-1; 8 bases line up with TRBD2. CDR1 GTSNPN and CDR2 SVGIG come from the germline V gene (reference sequence). V lost 2 bases, J lost 9 bases, and 6 bases stayed unmatched. The CDR3 spans 13 residues. CDR3 residues: CAWSLRGGSEQFF. In DNA, the CDR3 is TGTGCCTGGAGTCTACGGGGGGGCTCTGAGCAGTTCTTC.

The gene calls are TRBV19 and TRBJ1-2; 11 bases match TRBD1. With 5 bases clipped from V and 5 bases from J, the junction kept 7 bases outside the gene matches. This CDR3 has 15 amino acids. Germline-derived CDR1 and CDR2 are LNHDA and SQIVND (reference sequence). The CDR3 nucleotides read TGTGCCAGTAGTGCGGGACAGGGGGTAGGATATGGCTACACCTTC. This codes for CASSAGQGVGYGYTF.

The chain is built from TRBV5-1 and TRBJ1-4; 8 bases align to TRBD1. CDR1 SGHRS and CDR2 YFSETQ come from the germline V gene. V shed 5 bases, J shed 0 bases, and the junction held 6 bases outside the gene matches. The CDR3 spans 16 residues. The DNA for the CDR3 is TGCGCCAGCAGACCCGGGACAGGAACAACTAATGAAAAACTGTTTTTT. It specifies CASRPGTGTTNEKLFF.

The V gene is TRBV3-1 (or the pseudogene TRBV3-2), the J gene TRBJ1-3; D remains ambiguous. This CDR3 has 15 amino acids. Germline-derived CDR1 and CDR2 are LGHDT and YNNKEL (reference sequence). Deletions cut 4 bases from V and 0 bases from J, with 10 bases between. The chain's CDR3 is CASSPQPGSGNTIYF. CDR3 sequence (DNA): TGTGCCAGCAGCCCCCAGCCAGGCTCTGGAAACACCATATATTTT.

V and J are TRBV14 and TRBJ1-1; the match to TRBD1 covers 8 bases. CDR1 is SGHDN and CDR2 is FVKESK in the germline V gene. The CDR3 spans 15 residues. The V segment lost 7 bases and the J segment 0 bases; nucleotides outside the gene matches: 7. CDR3 in DNA: TGTGCCAGCACAACAGGGGGAAGCGTGAACACTGAAGCTTTCTTT. This gives the protein CASTTGGSVNTEAFF. Full variable domain (missing parts from reference TRBV14 and TRBJ1-1): EAGVTQFPSHSVIEKGQTVTLRCDPISGHDNLYWYRRVMGKEIKFLLHFVKESKQDESGMPNNRFLAERTGGTYSTLKVQPAELEDSGVYFCASTTGGSVNTEAFFGQGTRLTVV.

This chain links TRBV4-2 with TRBJ1-5; D is possibly TRBD1 (6 bases). The CDR3 extends over 15 amino acids. Germline-derived CDR1 and CDR2 are LGHNA and YNFKEQ. V was clipped by 4 bases and J by 4 bases, with 14 bases between them. CDR3 sequence (DNA): TGTGCCAGCAGCCCGCACAGGGAGGGGAATCAGCCCCAGCATTTT. Translated: CASSPHREGNQPQHF.

The rearrangement uses TRBV6-1 and TRBJ1-5, with D possibly TRBD1 on 5 matching bases. Germline V lookup: CDR1 MNHNS, CDR2 SASEGT. The V and J ends lost 1 base and 4 bases respectively, with 5 bases between them. The CDR3 spans 13 residues. The CDR3 loop reads CASSEEGNQPQHF. In DNA, the CDR3 is TGTGCCAGCAGTGAAGAGGGGAATCAGCCCCAGCATTTT.